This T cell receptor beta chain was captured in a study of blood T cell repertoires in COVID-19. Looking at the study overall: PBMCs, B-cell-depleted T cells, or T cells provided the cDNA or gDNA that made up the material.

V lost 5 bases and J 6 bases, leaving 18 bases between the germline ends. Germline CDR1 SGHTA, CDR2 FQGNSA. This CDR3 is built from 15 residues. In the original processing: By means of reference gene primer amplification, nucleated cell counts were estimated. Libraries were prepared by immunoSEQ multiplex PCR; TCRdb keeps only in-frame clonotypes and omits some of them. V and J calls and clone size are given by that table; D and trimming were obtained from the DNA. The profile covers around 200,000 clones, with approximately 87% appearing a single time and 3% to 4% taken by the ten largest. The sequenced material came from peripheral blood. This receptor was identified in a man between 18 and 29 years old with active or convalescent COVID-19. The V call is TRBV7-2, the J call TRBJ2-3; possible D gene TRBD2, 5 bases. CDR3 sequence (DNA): TGTGCCAGCAGCCGCTCGCTAGCAGAGTTCGATACGCAGTATTTT. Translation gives CASSRSLAEFDTQYF.